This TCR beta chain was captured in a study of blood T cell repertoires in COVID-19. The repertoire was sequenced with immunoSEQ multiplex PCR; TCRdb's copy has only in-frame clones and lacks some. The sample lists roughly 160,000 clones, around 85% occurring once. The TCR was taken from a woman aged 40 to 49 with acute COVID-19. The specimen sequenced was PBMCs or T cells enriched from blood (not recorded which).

The CDR3 nucleotides are TGTGCCAGCAGTCATCCACAGGGTAGGAAGAACACAGATACGCAGTATTTT. Translation: CASSHPQGRKNTDTQYF. The chain employs TRBV6-2 or TRBV6-3 and TRBJ2-3; D might be TRBD1 (6 bases). Looked up from germline, CDR1 is MNHEY and CDR2 is SVGEGT. The CDR3 spans 17 residues. V lost 5 bases and J lost 2, with 20 bases in between.